The sequence of this TCR beta chain was determined in a study of regulatory T cells in long-lasting Graves disease. Indicated time point: newly diagnosed GD, antithyroid drugs for less than 3 months. Extracted RNA from PBMCs served as the source of the TCR library. This clonotype came up many times. CDR3-region Arm-PCR and iRepertoire HTBI primers produced the TCR beta libraries. TCRdb ran MiXCR on the multiplex PCR reads and lists one entry per CDR3 protein. The sample yields about 220,000 distinct CDR3 sequences, roughly 19% seen once. These data also featured in a second study, about T cells in Graves' hyperthyroidism and ophthalmopathy.

The sequenced sample was peripheral blood mononuclear cells (PBMCs), obtained at new diagnosis, from a patient treated with antithyroid drugs. This sequence was found in a woman between 25 and 40 years old with Graves disease.

The CDR3 spells CATSRGNRGRMGKLFF. The CDR3 coding sequence is TGTGCCACCAGCAGAGGGAACAGGGGGCGAATGGGAAAACTGTTTTTT. This chain links TRBV15 with TRBJ1-4; the match to TRBD1 covers 9 bases. Per germline, CDR1 LNHNV and CDR2 YYDKDF (reference sequence). The V gene end was trimmed by 1 base and the J gene end by 10 bases; junction bases not matched to a gene: 10. The CDR3 has 16 residues.